The next 29 T cell receptor beta chains were all read from a single sample in a study of T cells in Graves' hyperthyroidism and ophthalmopathy. Using RNA transcripts as the source, TCR beta CDR3 regions were amplified. The HTBI primer set served for first-round RT-PCR of the TCR CDR3. TCRdb called the multiplex PCR reads again in MiXCR, with one record for every CDR3 protein. The profile shows some 800,000 distinct CDR3 sequences, about 38% of them singletons. Sequencing was carried out using blood. Receptors originate from a man between 18 and 35 years old with Graves' hyperthyroidism.

This clonotype was detected ten times or more. The CDR3 reads CATSRDSLVATNEKLFF. DNA for the CDR3: TGTGCCACCAGCAGAGATTCTTTGGTTGCAACTAATGAAAAACTGTTTTTT. The gene calls are TRBV15 and TRBJ1-4; D is undetermined. The CDR3 sequence is 17 residues long. Per the germline V gene, CDR1 is LNHNV and CDR2 is YYDKDF (reference sequence). V was shortened by 0 bases and J by 0 bases, with 11 bases between the two germline ends.

The chain joins TRBV6-1 to TRBJ2-2, with TRBD2 as a possible D gene (6 bases). CDR1 and CDR2 from the germline V gene are MNHNS and SASEGT. The CDR3 is made up of 16 amino acids. Trimming took 5 bases from V and 4 from J, leaving 17 bases between them. Here the CDR3 DNA reads TGTGCCAGCAGTCCGGAGAGGAGGGGCGGCACCGGGGAGCTGTTTTTT. Protein product: CASSPERRGGTGELFF.

The sample holds a few counts of this clonotype. The rearrangement uses TRBV19 and TRBJ2-6; 7 bases map to TRBD2. With 2 bases clipped from V and 2 bases from J, the junction kept 9 bases outside the gene matches. The germline CDR1 and CDR2 sequences are LNHDA and SQIVND (reference sequence). There are 18 residues in the CDR3. The CDR3 region has the DNA TGTGCCAGTAGTATAAAGGAATGGGGAGGGACTGGGGCCAACGTCCTGACTTTC. The encoded protein is CASSIKEWGGTGANVLTF. Drawing the rest from reference TRBV19 and TRBJ2-6, the complete variable domain is DGGITQSPKYLFRKEGQNVTLSCEQNLNHDAMYWYRQDPGQGLRLIYYSQIVNDFQKGDIAEGYSVSREKKESFPLTVTSAQKNPTAFYLCASSIKEWGGTGANVLTFGAGSRLTVL.

The gene calls are TRBV19 and TRBJ2-7; TRBD1 matches 7 bases. This CDR3 comprises 13 residues. The V gene end was trimmed by 8 bases and the J gene end by 5 bases; junction bases not matched to a gene: 9. From germline, CDR1 is LNHDA and CDR2 SQIVND (reference sequence). CDR3 in amino acids: CASANTGTDEQYF. The DNA for the CDR3 is TGTGCCAGTGCTAATACCGGGACAGACGAGCAGTACTTC. Together with reference TRBV19 and TRBJ2-7, the CDR3 gives the full variable domain: DGGITQSPKYLFRKEGQNVTLSCEQNLNHDAMYWYRQDPGQGLRLIYYSQIVNDFQKGDIAEGYSVSREKKESFPLTVTSAQKNPTAFYLCASANTGTDEQYFGPGTRLTVT.

This clonotype was counted at least ten times. The chain couples TRBV9 to TRBJ2-5; D unresolved. The V and J ends lost 4 bases and 3 bases respectively, with 7 bases between them. The CDR3 loop spans 12 amino acids. Germline V gene data show CDR1 as SGDLS and CDR2 as YYNGEE. The CDR3, as DNA: TGTGCCAGCAGCACCGAAAAAGAGACCCAGTACTTC. Translating it yields CASSTEKETQYF.

In its sample, this clonotype was seen many times. This chain uses TRBV29-1 with TRBJ1-1, with D possibly being TRBD1 (5 bases). The V end was cut by 6 bases, the J end by 1 base, with 6 bases between. CDR1 and CDR2 (germline): SQVTM, ANQGSEA. The CDR3 is 11 residues long. The CDR3 reads CSVQGNTEAFF. CDR3 DNA: TGCAGCGTCCAGGGGAACACTGAAGCTTTCTTT.

This clonotype was counted only a few times. V and J are TRBV6-5 and TRBJ1-1; D might be TRBD1 (5 bases). Trimming took off 0 bases at V and 3 bases at J, with 14 bases between the two ends. The CDR3 sequence is 16 residues long. CDR1 and CDR2 from the germline V gene are MNHEY and SVGAGI. The CDR3, as DNA: TGTGCCAGCAGTTACTCGATGGGGCGCGGGGACACTGAAGCTTTCTTT. This translates into CASSYSMGRGDTEAFF.

This clonotype was observed many times. The chain joins TRBV15 to TRBJ1-1; D is uncertain. This CDR3 has 13 residues. The ends were cut back, 3 bases at V and 5 bases at J, with 10 bases in the middle. Germline CDR1 LNHNV, CDR2 YYDKDF (reference sequence). The CDR3 coding sequence is TGTGCCACCAGCAGCTCGAGTTGGACTGAAGCTTTCTTT. Residues: CATSSSSWTEAFF.

To note about this clonotype: Possible read error: a much larger clone is one base away. V gene TRBV25-1 combines with J gene TRBJ1-3; D is uncertain. This CDR3 has 14 amino acids. From germline, CDR1 is MGHDK and CDR2 SYGVNS. The chain's CDR3 is CASSRGSRGNTVYF. CDR3 nucleotides: TGTGCCAGCAGCCGAGGCAGTCGGGGAAACACCGTATATTTT.

The chain couples TRBV29-1 to TRBJ1-5; D is unresolved. The CDR3 covers 13 residues. From germline, CDR1 is SQVTM and CDR2 ANQGSEA. Trimming cost V 8 bases and J 0 bases, with 11 bases left between them. CDR3 sequence: CSLGPYSNQPQHF. The CDR3 nucleotides are TGCAGCTTGGGTCCGTATAGCAATCAGCCCCAGCATTTT. The entire variable domain, with the rest obtained from reference TRBV29-1 and TRBJ1-5, is as follows: SAVISQKPSRDICQRGTSLTIQCQVDSQVTMMFWYRQQPGQSLTLIATANQGSEATYESGFVIDKFPISRPNLTFSTLTVSNMSPEDSSIYLCSLGPYSNQPQHFGDGTRLSIL.

A word on this clonotype: Likely a read error: the CDR3 ends without its conserved phenylalanine or tryptophan. The limits of the CDR3 on the DNA are not certain, so only TCRdb's listed CDR3 is given. The genes are TRBV15 and TRBJ1-1. Germline values: CDR1 LNHNV, CDR2 YYDKDF (reference sequence). The CDR3 extends over 11 residues, inclusive of both ends. CDR3 sequence: CATSRDGQANY.

Notes on this clonotype: An end of the junction does not agree with germline; a read error may underlie this. This chain links TRBV5-1 with TRBJ2-7, with D possibly TRBD1 on 5 matching bases. The CDR3 covers 13 residues. The V gene's germline CDR1 is SGHRS and CDR2 YFSETQ. The CDR3 here is CASSKDNHYEQHF. The CDR3 DNA reads as TGCGCCAGCTCAAAGGACAACCACTACGAGCAGCACTTC.

The chain combines TRBV12-3 or TRBV12-4 with TRBJ2-7; no clear D gene. CDR3 length equals 15 residues. V was trimmed by 6 bases and J by 2 bases, leaving 17 bases between them. CDR3 in DNA: TGTGCCAGCAGCCTTTCTATCGGTCCCACCTACGAGCAGTACTTC. Its protein is CASSLSIGPTYEQYF.

This clonotype was detected only a few times. As DNA, the CDR3 is TGTGCCAGCAGTTACCTCTCCGGACGGAACACCGGGGAGCTGTTTTTT. Protein: CASSYLSGRNTGELFF. This chain connects TRBV6-5 to TRBJ2-2; D is undetermined. The germline V gene has CDR1 MNHEY and CDR2 SVGAGI. CDR3 length: 16 residues. The ends were cut back, 2 bases at V and 1 base at J, with 11 bases in the middle.

In its sample, this clonotype was seen a few times. The V gene is TRBV6-2 or TRBV6-3, the J gene TRBJ1-1; 10 bases are a match to TRBD1. J lost 8 bases, V lost 2 bases, and 5 bases had no gene match. The germline V gene encodes CDR1 MNHEY and CDR2 SVGEGT. The CDR3 length is 14 residues. The CDR3: CASSYRQGAGEAFF. The CDR3 DNA sequence: TGTGCCAGCAGTTACCGACAGGGGGCCGGGGAAGCTTTCTTT.

This clonotype was counted at least ten times. The chain couples TRBV5-6 to TRBJ1-1; D remains ambiguous. V shed 10 bases and J shed 1 base, with 14 bases lying between them. CDR3 size: 13 residues. The V gene's germline CDR1 is SGHDT and CDR2 YYEEEE. CDR3: CAGTRDGNTEAFF. The CDR3 region has the DNA TGTGCCGGCACACGGGATGGGAACACTGAAGCTTTCTTT. Supplemented by reference TRBV5-6 and TRBJ1-1, the full variable domain reads DAGVTQSPTHLIKTRGQQVTLRCSPKSGHDTVSWYQQALGQGPQFIFQYYEEEERQRGNFPDRFSGHQFPNYSSELNVNALLLGDSALYLCAGTRDGNTEAFFGQGTRLTVV.

This clonotype was counted only a few times. J is TRBJ1-1 and V is TRBV4-1; D call uncertain. V lost 0 bases, J lost 1 base, and 9 bases lay in between. The CDR3 loop spans 15 amino acids. Germline V gene lookup returns CDR1 MGHRA and CDR2 YSYEKL. CDR3 DNA sequence: TGCGCCAGCAGCCAAGATCGAACGAGGAACACTGAAGCTTTCTTT. Translation gives CASSQDRTRNTEAFF.

This clonotype was recorded at least ten times. This chain links TRBV29-1 with TRBJ1-2; TRBD1 matches at 9 bases. V lost 7 bases, J lost 1 base, and 4 bases stayed unmatched. The V gene's germline CDR1 is SQVTM and CDR2 ANQGSEA. The CDR3 covers 13 residues. The CDR3 DNA reads as TGCAGCGCCGGGACAGGGAATAACTATGGCTACACCTTC. This translates into CSAGTGNNYGYTF.

V gene TRBV25-1 combines with J gene TRBJ1-1; D is perhaps TRBD1 (6 bases). This CDR3 spans 15 amino acids. CDR1 and CDR2 from the germline V gene are MGHDK and SYGVNS. The V end was cut by 5 bases, the J end by 4 bases, with 17 bases between. The DNA for the CDR3 is TGTGCCAGCAGTTCCTACAGGGAGTTGGTCACTGAAGCTTTCTTT. Translating it yields CASSSYRELVTEAFF.

CDR3 sequence (DNA): TGTGCCACCAGCAGAGATCCAGGGGGCACGGGTCAGCCCCAGCATTTT. Translated, it gives CATSRDPGGTGQPQHF. This chain uses TRBV15 with TRBJ1-5; 8 bases are shared with TRBD1. The V gene end was trimmed by 0 bases and the J gene end by 6 bases; junction bases not matched to a gene: 7. The CDR3 consists of 16 residues. Germline V gives CDR1 LNHNV, CDR2 YYDKDF (reference sequence).

This clonotype was picked up many times. The chain recombines TRBV7-2 with TRBJ2-7, with 7 positions matching TRBD2. CDR1 and CDR2 from the germline V gene are SGHTA and FQGNSA. The CDR3 consists of 14 residues. After removal of 3 bases from V and 0 bases from J, the junction contained 2 bases not matched to a gene. CDR3 sequence reads: CASSLLAASYEQYF. CDR3 nucleotide sequence: TGTGCCAGCAGCTTGCTAGCGGCCTCCTACGAGCAGTACTTC.

V gene TRBV5-1 combines with J gene TRBJ1-5, with D maybe TRBD1 (6 bases). The CDR3 is 16 amino acids. CDR1 and CDR2 (germline): SGHRS, YFSETQ. With 7 bases removed from V and 2 bases from J, the gap between germline ends came to 19 bases. This chain's CDR3 is CASGLTGGGGNQPQHF. The CDR3 DNA is TGCGCCAGCGGCCTGACAGGAGGGGGTGGCAATCAGCCCCAGCATTTT.

The chain joins TRBV27 to TRBJ1-6, with TRBD1 as a possible D gene (5 bases). V shed 2 bases and J shed 9 bases, with 14 bases lying between them. CDR3 length equals 15 residues. Germline CDR1 is MNHEY and CDR2 is SMNVEV (reference sequence). CDR3 nucleotides: TGTGCCAGCAGTTTAGGATCTGGTGGGGGTTCACCCCTCCACTTT. Protein product: CASSLGSGGGSPLHF.

This chain uses TRBV9 with TRBJ1-1; D may be TRBD1 (6 bases). V lost 7 bases and J lost 1, with 17 bases in between. CDR3 length: 15 amino acids. Germline CDR1 reads SGDLS; CDR2 reads YYNGEE. The CDR3 protein is CASGEGGRWNTEAFF. The CDR3 nucleotides are TGTGCCAGCGGCGAGGGGGGGAGATGGAACACTGAAGCTTTCTTT.

The V and J genes are TRBV7-2 and TRBJ1-5; D gene unclear. The V gene's germline CDR1 is SGHTA and CDR2 FQGNSA. V shed 6 bases and J shed 0 bases, with 12 bases lying between them. The CDR3 runs 15 residues. CDR3 DNA: TGTGCCAGCAGTGAACAGATCTATAGCAATCAGCCCCAGCATTTT. Translation: CASSEQIYSNQPQHF.

This clonotype was counted only a few times. This chain uses TRBV4-1 with TRBJ2-7; TRBD1 matches at 9 bases. Losses at the gene ends were 0 bases for V and 2 bases for J; bases not matched to a gene: 2. From germline, CDR1 is MGHRA and CDR2 YSYEKL. This CDR3 is 15 amino acids long. The DNA for the CDR3 is TGCGCCAGCAGCCAAGAGGGACAGGGCCCCTACGAGCAGTACTTC. It codes for CASSQEGQGPYEQYF.

This clonotype was observed a handful of times. The rearrangement uses TRBV7-2 and TRBJ2-7; perhaps TRBD2 as D (6 bases). CDR3 length: 15 residues. Germline CDR1 is SGHTA and CDR2 is FQGNSA. V dropped 0 bases and J dropped 3 bases, with 12 bases sitting between them. CDR3 nucleotides: TGTGCCAGCAGCTTAGCTAGCGGAAAAAACTACGAGCAGTACTTC. As protein: CASSLASGKNYEQYF.

V and J are TRBV11-2 and TRBJ1-5; maybe TRBD1 (5 bases). V was clipped by 8 bases and J by 7 bases, with 21 bases between them. The V gene's germline CDR1 is SGHAT and CDR2 FQNNGV. This CDR3 is built from 15 residues. The CDR3 is CASRGTQDLGQPQHF. CDR3 in DNA: TGTGCCAGCCGCGGGACCCAAGATTTAGGACAGCCCCAGCATTTT.

This clonotype came up a few times. The rearrangement uses TRBV12-3 or TRBV12-4 and TRBJ2-2; TRBD1 matches 7 bases. The CDR3 spans 16 residues. V was pared by 5 bases and J by 0 bases, with 6 bases of the junction left unmatched. The CDR3 region is CASSTAGTANTGELFF. The CDR3, as DNA: TGTGCCAGCAGTACCGCCGGGACAGCGAACACCGGGGAGCTGTTTTTT.